The present TCR beta chain was sequenced within a study of T cell changes during pregnancy in multiple sclerosis. TCRdb's table, derived via immunoSEQ multiplex PCR, lists solely in-frame clones and lacks some. Altogether about 60,000 clones are present, roughly 91% being singletons, with the ten largest covering 2% to 2.5%. CDR1 and CDR2 from the germline V gene are SGHRS and YFSETQ. This CDR3 comprises 13 residues. The V and J ends lost 6 bases and 5 bases, in that order; junction bases with no gene match: 4. This chain connects TRBV5-1 to TRBJ2-2; 7 bases line up with TRBD2. The clonotype was recovered from a female donor in good health, enrolled as a control in a pregnancy study. The source was peripheral blood, collected in the second trimester of pregnancy. CDR3 residues: CASTRGGTGELFF. The CDR3 nucleotides read TGCGCCAGCACGAGGGGAGGGACCGGGGAGCTGTTTTTT.